The T cell receptor (beta chain) under discussion was sequenced for a study of T cell clonality in common variable immunodeficiency (dated by TCRdb to 2015 to 2017). Overall study outcomes, separate from this receptor: Differences among patients in the CVID cohort limited the correlations between repertoire features and clinical complications. It was noted by the authors that sequencing of the repertoires of T cell subpopulations would be needed to clarify the cause of the increased clonality in CVID. CVID TCRbeta sequences were reported to have fewer deletions and N-nucleotide insertions and to lack highly modified clones with 13 or more V deletions. TCRbeta clonality was higher in CVID subjects than in healthy controls (t-test p = 0.018), and the increase was most characteristic of about a third of subjects. Fewer TCRbeta clones were shared among CVID subjects than among healthy controls (p < 0.0001). Despite equal DNA input, controls averaged about 81,820 unique sequences per sample versus around 30,000 in CVID samples.

Equivalent amounts of genomic DNA from CVID and control samples were used as sequencing input. For every sample, a 60 bp segment covering the rearranged TCRbeta CDR3 region was amplified and then sequenced. The immunoSEQ assay, a bias-corrected multiplex PCR combined with high-throughput sequencing, was used for TCRbeta amplification. In the paper's pipeline: Every unique nucleotide sequence was considered a clone and was annotated with V, D and J genes, copy number and frequency. Sequences were labeled productive if in frame, and non-productive if out of frame or containing stop codons. As previously described, Shannon's entropy was used to calculate clonality. Mean CDR3 Kyte-Doolittle hydropathy was derived from the predicted amino acid sequences of productive clones. The R hclust function was used to hierarchically cluster scaled V gene usage with Manhattan distance and complete linkage. Sharing of clones by CDR3 amino acid sequence was evaluated by resampling 12 repertoires per group over 100 rounds. The repertoires were searched for 60 to 75 published EBV-specific TCRbeta sequences and some 250 published CMV-specific TCRbeta sequences. Two CVID samples that yielded fewer than 10,000 sequences were excluded from the analysis, so roughly 42 CVID repertoires were retained. TCRdb re-hosts the immuneACCESS table, in-frame sequences only. Its copies lack some clones; in the studies checked, an unresolved V gene accounts for under half of them, and the cause for the rest is not known. The V and J calls and the clone size are those of that table, but D and trimming were determined from the DNA. The table notes around 19,000 clones here, none of them singletons. The ten largest account for around 6.6% of the sample.

Taken from cysteine to phenylalanine, the CDR3 has 15 residues. Of the CDR3's DNA, 36 bases were read; they are in frame from base 1. As encoded in the germline V gene, CDR1 is SGHDT while CDR2 is YYEEEE. V is pruned by 5 bases and J by 5 bases, leaving 11 bases of the junction without a gene match. Note on this clone: Its binding antigen is unknown. The read falls 3 residues short of the CDR3 end, and the missing part is taken from the germline J gene.

Standard criteria, namely reduction of serum IgG, IgA and/or IgM below the normal range together with specific antibody deficiency, were applied for the diagnosis of CVID. There were 40 to 45 subjects in the CVID group (about 29 male and around 15 female), ranging in age from roughly 8 to 64 years, with a mean age of 40. Both CVID patients and healthy controls were predominantly of Caucasian heritage. At the time of study participation, every CVID subject had been on replacement immunoglobulin therapy for one year or longer. When blood was collected, none of the CVID subjects were ill or on immunomodulatory or immunosuppressive medication. Heparinized peripheral whole blood samples of about 5 to 9 ml were collected from each donor. Genomic DNA from adults with common variable immune deficiency (CVID) and from healthy adult controls was used to sequence TCRbeta CDR3 repertoires. Diluted blood was density-centrifuged over Hypaque 1077 or Ficoll-Paque to isolate peripheral blood mononuclear cells. Genomic DNA was extracted from unsorted mononuclear cells by Qiagen column purification or by a centrifugation-based method.

The sample consisted of peripheral blood mononuclear cells. The chain is made from TRBV5-6 and TRBJ1-2, with TRBD1 matching 8 junction bases. The clonotype originates from a human donor with common variable immunodeficiency. The CDR3 has the sequence CASRYQDRDLYGYTF. Partial CDR3 DNA: TGTGCCAGCAGGTACCAGGACAGGGACCTATATGGC.